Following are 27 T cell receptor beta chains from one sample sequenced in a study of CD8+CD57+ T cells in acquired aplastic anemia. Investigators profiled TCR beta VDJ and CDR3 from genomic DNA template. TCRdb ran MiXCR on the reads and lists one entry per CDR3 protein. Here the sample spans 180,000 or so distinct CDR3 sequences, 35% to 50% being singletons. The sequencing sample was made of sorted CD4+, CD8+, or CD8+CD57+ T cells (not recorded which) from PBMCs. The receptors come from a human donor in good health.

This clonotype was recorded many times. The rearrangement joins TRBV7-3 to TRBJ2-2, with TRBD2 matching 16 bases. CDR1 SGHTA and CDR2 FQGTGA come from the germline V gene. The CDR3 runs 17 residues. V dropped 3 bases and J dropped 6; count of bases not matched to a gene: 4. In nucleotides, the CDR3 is TGTGCCAGCAGCTTGGGACTAGCGGGAGGGTCCGCCGGGGAGCTGTTTTTT. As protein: CASSLGLAGGSAGELFF.

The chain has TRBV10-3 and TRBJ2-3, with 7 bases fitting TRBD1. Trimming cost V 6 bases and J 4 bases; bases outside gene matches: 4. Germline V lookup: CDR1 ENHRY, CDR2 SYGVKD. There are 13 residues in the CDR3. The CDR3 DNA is TGTGCCATCAGACCCCAGGGGGCAGATACGCAGTATTTT. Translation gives CAIRPQGADTQYF.

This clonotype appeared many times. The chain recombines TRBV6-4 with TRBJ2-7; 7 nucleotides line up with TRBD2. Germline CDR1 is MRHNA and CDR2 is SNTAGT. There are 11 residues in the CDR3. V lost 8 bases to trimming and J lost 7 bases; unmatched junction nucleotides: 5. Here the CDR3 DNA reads TGTGCCAGCCTTGCGGGAGATGAGCAGTACTTC. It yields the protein CASLAGDEQYF.

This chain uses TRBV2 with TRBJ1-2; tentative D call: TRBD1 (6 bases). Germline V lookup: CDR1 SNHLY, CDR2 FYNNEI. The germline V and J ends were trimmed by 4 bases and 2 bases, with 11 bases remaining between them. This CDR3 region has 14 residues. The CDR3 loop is CASSGTALNYGYTF. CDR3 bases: TGTGCCAGCAGTGGGACAGCGCTAAACTATGGCTACACCTTC.

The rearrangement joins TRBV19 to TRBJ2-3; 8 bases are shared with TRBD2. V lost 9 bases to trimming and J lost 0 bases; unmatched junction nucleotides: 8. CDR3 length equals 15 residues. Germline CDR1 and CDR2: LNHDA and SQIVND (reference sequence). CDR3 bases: TGTGCCAGCCTGACTAGCGCGACTAGCACAGATACGCAGTATTTT. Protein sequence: CASLTSATSTDTQYF. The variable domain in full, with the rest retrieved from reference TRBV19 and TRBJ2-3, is DGGITQSPKYLFRKEGQNVTLSCEQNLNHDAMYWYRQDPGQGLRLIYYSQIVNDFQKGDIAEGYSVSREKKESFPLTVTSAQKNPTAFYLCASLTSATSTDTQYFGPGTRLTVL.

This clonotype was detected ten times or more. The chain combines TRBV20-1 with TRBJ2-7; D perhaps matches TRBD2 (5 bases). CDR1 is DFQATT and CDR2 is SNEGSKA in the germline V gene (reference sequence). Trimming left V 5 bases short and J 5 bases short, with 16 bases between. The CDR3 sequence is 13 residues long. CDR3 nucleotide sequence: TGCAGTGCTTCGCCGGGATCTAGGGACGAGCAGTACTTC. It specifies CSASPGSRDEQYF.

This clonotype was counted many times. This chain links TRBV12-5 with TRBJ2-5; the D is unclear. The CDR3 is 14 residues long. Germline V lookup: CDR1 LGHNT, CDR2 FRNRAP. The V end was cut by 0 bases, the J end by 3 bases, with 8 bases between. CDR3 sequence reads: CASGLVPVEETQYF. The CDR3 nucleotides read TGTGCTAGTGGTTTGGTGCCAGTGGAAGAGACCCAGTACTTC.

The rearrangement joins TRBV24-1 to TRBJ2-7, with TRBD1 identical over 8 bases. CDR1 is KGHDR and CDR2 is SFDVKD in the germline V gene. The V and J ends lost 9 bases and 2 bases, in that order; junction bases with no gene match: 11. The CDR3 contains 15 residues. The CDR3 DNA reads TGTGCCACCTGCCCCTCCAGGGGGCCGCCCTACGAGCAGTACTTC. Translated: CATCPSRGPPYEQYF.

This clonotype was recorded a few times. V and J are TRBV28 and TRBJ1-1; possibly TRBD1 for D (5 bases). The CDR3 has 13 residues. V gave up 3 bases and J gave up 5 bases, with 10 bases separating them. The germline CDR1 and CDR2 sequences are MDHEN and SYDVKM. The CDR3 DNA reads TGTGCCAGCAGTTTTGTCAGGGATACTGAAGCTTTCTTT. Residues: CASSFVRDTEAFF.

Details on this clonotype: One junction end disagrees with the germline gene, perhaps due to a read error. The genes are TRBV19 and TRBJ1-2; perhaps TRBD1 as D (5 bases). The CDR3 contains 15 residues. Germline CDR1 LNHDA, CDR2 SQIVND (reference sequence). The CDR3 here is CASSKGQGSNYGYTF. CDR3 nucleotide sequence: TGTGCCAGTAGTAAAGGGCAGGGTTCTAATTATGGCTACACCTTC.

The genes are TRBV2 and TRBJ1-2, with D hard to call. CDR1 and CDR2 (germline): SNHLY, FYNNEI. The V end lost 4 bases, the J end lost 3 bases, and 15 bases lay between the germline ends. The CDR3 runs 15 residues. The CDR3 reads CASSGTAILDYGYTF. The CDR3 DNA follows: TGTGCCAGCAGTGGGACGGCGATTCTTGACTATGGCTACACCTTC.

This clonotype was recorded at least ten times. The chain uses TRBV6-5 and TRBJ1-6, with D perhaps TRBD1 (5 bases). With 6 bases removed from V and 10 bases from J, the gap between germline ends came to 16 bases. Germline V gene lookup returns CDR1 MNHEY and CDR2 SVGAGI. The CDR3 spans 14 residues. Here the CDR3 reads CASSLSFRDSPLHF. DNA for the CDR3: TGTGCCAGCAGCCTCAGTTTCAGGGACTCACCCCTCCACTTT.

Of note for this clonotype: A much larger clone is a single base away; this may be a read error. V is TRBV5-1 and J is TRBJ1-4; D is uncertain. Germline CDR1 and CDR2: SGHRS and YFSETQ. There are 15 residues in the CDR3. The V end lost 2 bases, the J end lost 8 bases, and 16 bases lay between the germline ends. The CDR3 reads CASSFRGMDKEKLFF. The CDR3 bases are TGCGCCAGCAGCTTTCGAGGGATGGATAAGGAAAAACTGTTTTTT.

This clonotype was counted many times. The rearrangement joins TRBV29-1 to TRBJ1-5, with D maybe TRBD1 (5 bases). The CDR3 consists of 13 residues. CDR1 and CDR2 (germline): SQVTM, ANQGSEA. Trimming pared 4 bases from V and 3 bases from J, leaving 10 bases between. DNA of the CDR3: TGCAGCGTTGGCAGGGAATACAATCAGCCCCAGCATTTT. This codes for CSVGREYNQPQHF.

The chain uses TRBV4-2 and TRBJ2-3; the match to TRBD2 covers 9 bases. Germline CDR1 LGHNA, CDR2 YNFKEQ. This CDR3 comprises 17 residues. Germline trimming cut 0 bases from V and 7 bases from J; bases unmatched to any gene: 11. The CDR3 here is CASSQDRGLAGSNTQYF. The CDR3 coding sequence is TGTGCCAGCAGCCAAGATCGTGGGCTAGCGGGGTCGAATACGCAGTATTTT.

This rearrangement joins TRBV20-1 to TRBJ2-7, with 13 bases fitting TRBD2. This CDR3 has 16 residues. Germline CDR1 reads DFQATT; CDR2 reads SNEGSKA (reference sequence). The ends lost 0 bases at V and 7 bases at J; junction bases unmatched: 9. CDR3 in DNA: TGCAGTGCTAGAGACGAACTAGCGGGAGGGCCTCTGGAGCAGTACTTC. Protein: CSARDELAGGPLEQYF.

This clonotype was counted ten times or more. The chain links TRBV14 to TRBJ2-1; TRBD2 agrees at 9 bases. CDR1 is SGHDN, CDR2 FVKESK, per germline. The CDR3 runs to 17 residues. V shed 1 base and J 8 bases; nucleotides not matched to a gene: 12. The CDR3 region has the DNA TGTGCCAGCAGCCAAGCACGACTTGGCGGGAGGGGATATGAGCAGTTCTTC. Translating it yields CASSQARLGGRGYEQFF.

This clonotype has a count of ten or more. CDR3: CASSRKIGNEKLFF. CDR3 in DNA: TGCGCCAGCAGCCGAAAGATCGGTAATGAAAAACTGTTTTTT. The chain uses TRBV4-1 and TRBJ1-4; no firm D call. The CDR3 has 14 amino acids. V gave up 4 bases and J gave up 4 bases, with 10 bases separating them. Looked up from germline, CDR1 is MGHRA and CDR2 is YSYEKL.

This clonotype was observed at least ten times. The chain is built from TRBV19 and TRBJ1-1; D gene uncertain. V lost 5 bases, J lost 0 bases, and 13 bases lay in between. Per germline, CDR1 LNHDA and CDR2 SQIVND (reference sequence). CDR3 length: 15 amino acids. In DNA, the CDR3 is TGTGCCAGTAGTCAACAGAGTTACATGAACACTGAAGCTTTCTTT. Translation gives CASSQQSYMNTEAFF.

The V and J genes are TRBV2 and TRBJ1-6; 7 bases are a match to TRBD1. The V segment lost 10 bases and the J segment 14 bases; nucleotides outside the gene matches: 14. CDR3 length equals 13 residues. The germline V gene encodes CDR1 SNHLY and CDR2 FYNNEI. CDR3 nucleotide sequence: TGTGCCATTTCCGGGACAGACAATTCTGCCCTCCACTTT. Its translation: CAISGTDNSALHF.

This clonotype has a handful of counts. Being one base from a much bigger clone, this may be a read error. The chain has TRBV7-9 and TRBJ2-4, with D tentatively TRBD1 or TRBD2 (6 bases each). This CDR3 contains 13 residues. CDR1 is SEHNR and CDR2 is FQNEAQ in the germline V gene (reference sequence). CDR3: CAGSLTGRNIQYF. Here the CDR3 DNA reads TGTGCCGGCAGCTTAACAGGGAGGAACATTCAGTACTTC.

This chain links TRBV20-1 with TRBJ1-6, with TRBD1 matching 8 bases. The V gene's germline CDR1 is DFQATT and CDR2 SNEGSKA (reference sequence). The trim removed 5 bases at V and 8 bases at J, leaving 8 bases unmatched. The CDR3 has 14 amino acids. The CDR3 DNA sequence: TGCAGTGCTTCGACAGGGGAGGACTATTCACCCCTCCACTTT. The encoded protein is CSASTGEDYSPLHF.

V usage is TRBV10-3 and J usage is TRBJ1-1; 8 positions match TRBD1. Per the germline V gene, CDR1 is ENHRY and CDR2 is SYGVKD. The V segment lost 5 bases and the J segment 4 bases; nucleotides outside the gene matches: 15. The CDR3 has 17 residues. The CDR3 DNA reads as TGTGCCATCAGTCCGTTTTATACAGGGGGATCGGGCACTGAAGCTTTCTTT. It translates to CAISPFYTGGSGTEAFF.

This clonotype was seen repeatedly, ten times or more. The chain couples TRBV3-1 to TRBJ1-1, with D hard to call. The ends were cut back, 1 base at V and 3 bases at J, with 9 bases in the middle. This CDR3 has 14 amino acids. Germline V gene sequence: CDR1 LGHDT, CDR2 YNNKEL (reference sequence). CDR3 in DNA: TGTGCCAGCAGCCAAGGGACGGGTTACACTGAAGCTTTCTTT. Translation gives CASSQGTGYTEAFF.

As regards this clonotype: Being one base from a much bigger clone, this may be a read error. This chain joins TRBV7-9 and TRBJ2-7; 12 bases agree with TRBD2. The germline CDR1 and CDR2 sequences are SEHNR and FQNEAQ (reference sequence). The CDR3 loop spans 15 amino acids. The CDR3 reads CASSSGLAGFYEQCF. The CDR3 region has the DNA TGTGCCAGCAGCTCGGGACTAGCGGGCTTCTACGAGCAGTGCTTC.

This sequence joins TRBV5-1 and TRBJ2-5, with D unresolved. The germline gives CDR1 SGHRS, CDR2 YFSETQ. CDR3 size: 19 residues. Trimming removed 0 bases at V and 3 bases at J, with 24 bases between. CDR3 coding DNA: TGCGCCAGCAGCTTGGTGGGTACCCCCTCGTCCTACGAAAAAGAGACCCAGTACTTC. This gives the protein CASSLVGTPSSYEKETQYF.

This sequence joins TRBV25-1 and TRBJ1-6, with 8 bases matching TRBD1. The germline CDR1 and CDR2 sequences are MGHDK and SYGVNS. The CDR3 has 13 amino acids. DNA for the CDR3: TGTGCTTTGGGCAGGGGGCGCGGTTCACCCCTCCACTTT. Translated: CALGRGRGSPLHF.